This is a list of T cell receptor beta chains from one sample in a study of CD8+ T cells in alopecia areata. Using immunoSEQ multiplex PCR, the repertoire was profiled, and TCRdb retains in-frame clones only, with some absent. Counted here are about 200,000 clones, approximately 60% occurring once; the ten biggest clones make up roughly 5.3%. Sequencing was done on a sample of CD8+ T cells sorted from blood. The receptors shown here come from a human donor in good health. Each CDR3 is given with its conserved first and last residue. D genes are given only for firm matches. A clone size is listed for some rows: how often the clone was seen (once, few, many), or a class if it is expanded.

clone size | D gene | J gene | V gene | CDR3 DNA | CDR3 protein
. | TRBD1 | TRBJ1-2 | TRBV29-1 | TGCAGCGCAACTGACTTCGAGGACAGGGGCTATGGCTACACCTTC | CSATDFEDRGYGYTF
few | . | TRBJ1-1 | TRBV6-5 | TGTGCCAGCAGTTATGGGTCGTCCACTGAAGCTTTCTTT | CASSYGSSTEAFF
. | . | TRBJ1-3 | TRBV4-1 | TGCGCCAGCAGCCAGAACTCTGGAAACACCATATATTTT | CASSQNSGNTIYF
. | . | TRBJ2-5 | TRBV1 | TGCACCAGCAGCCAAAGCTACCAAGAGACCCAGTACTTC | CTSSQSYQETQYF
few | TRBD2 | TRBJ2-3 | TRBV25-1 | TGTGCCAGCAGCTCACTAGCGGGAACAGATACGCAGTATTTT | CASSSLAGTDTQYF
few | . | TRBJ1-1 | TRBV4-1 | TGCGCCAGCAGCCAAGGGGCTAACACTGAAGCTTTCTTT | CASSQGANTEAFF
. | . | TRBJ1-5 | TRBV7-6 | TGTGCCAGCAGCTTAGGCGTGGGCAATCAGCCCCAGCATTTT | CASSLGVGNQPQHF
few | . | TRBJ2-3 | TRBV5-4 | TGTGCCAGCAGCACAGGAACTAGCAGCGCAGATACGCAGTATTTT | CASSTGTSSADTQYF
. | . | TRBJ1-2 | TRBV29-1 | TGCAGCGTACAGGGTGGTAACTATGGCTACACCTTC | CSVQGGNYGYTF
once | . | TRBJ1-1 | TRBV5-4 | TGTGCCAGCAGCCCAGGGGTTGGGGAAGCTTTCTTT | CASSPGVGEAFF
few | . | TRBJ2-2 | TRBV9 | TGTGCCAGCAGCTTCGGGGGCACCGGGGAGCTGTTTTTT | CASSFGGTGELFF
. | . | TRBJ2-3 | TRBV5-1 | TGCGCCAGCAGCTTGTGGGGTTCTGGCACAGATACGCAGTATTTT | CASSLWGSGTDTQYF
. | TRBD1 | TRBJ1-2 | TRBV10-3 | TGTGCCACTCGGGACAGCCTGAACTATGGCTACACCTTC | CATRDSLNYGYTF
few | . | TRBJ1-3 | TRBV7-9 | TGTGCCAGCAGCTTAATACAGGGAATCTCTGGAAACACCATATATTTT | CASSLIQGISGNTIYF
. | . | TRBJ2-5 | TRBV9 | TGTGCCAGCAGCACGCCAAGTGATTCGGAGACCCAGTACTTC | CASSTPSDSETQYF
. | . | TRBJ1-2 | TRBV2 | TGTGCCAGCAGTGATCGCCCGACAGGATATTATGGCTACACCTTC | CASSDRPTGYYGYTF
once | . | TRBJ2-7 | TRBV11-2 | TGTGCCAGCAGCTTAGCGGCTTCATACGAGCAGTACTTC | CASSLAASYEQYF
. | . | TRBJ1-2 | TRBV10-3 | TGTGCCATCAGTGACCCGGGACGCCTTTTCTATGGCTACACCTTC | CAISDPGRLFYGYTF
. | TRBD1 | TRBJ2-1 | TRBV25-1 | TGTGCCAGCACCACCAGCCGGGACAGCTACAATGAGCAGTTCTTC | CASTTSRDSYNEQFF
. | . | TRBJ2-2 | TRBV19 | TGTGCCAGTAGCCCCGGGGGCGGGGAGCTGTTTTTT | CASSPGGGELFF